This TCR beta chain comes out of a study of CD8 T cells in Susac syndrome. This clonotype has a single count. This CDR3 comprises 12 residues. V lost 7 bases, J lost 5 bases, and 11 bases lay in between. The germline CDR1 and CDR2 sequences are MGHDK and SYGVNS. Random-hexamer reverse transcription was applied to about 0.5 to 1 ug RNA. From the immunoSEQ multiplex PCR reads, TCRdb called clonotypes with MiXCR, one entry per CDR3 protein. The sample holds around 110,000 distinct CDR3 sequences, 94% seen once. The V and J genes are TRBV25-1 and TRBJ2-5; D possibly matches TRBD1 or TRBD2 (6 bases each). The clonotype comes from a human donor with Susac syndrome. Material: CD8+ T cells from PBMCs. CDR3 DNA sequence: TGTGCCAGCACCGGGGGCTCGGAGACCCAGTACTTC. Translation gives CASTGGSETQYF.